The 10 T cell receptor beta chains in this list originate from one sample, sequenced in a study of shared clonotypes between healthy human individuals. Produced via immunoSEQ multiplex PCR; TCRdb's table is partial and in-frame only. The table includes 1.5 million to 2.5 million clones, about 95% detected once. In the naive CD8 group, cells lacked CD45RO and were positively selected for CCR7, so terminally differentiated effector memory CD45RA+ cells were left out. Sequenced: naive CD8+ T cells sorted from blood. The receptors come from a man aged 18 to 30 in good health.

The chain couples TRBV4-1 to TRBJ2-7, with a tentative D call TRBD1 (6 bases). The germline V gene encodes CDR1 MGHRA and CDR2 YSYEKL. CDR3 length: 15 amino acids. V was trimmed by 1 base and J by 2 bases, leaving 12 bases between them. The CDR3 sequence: CASSQATGPTYEQYF. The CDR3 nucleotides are TGCGCCAGCAGCCAAGCTACAGGGCCAACCTACGAGCAGTACTTC.

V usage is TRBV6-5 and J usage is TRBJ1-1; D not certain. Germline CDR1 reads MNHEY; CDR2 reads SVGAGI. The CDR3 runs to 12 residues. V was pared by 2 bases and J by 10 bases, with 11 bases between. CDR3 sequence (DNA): TGTGCCAGCAGTTACCCGCTGGGGAGAGCTTTCTTT. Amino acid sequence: CASSYPLGRAFF.

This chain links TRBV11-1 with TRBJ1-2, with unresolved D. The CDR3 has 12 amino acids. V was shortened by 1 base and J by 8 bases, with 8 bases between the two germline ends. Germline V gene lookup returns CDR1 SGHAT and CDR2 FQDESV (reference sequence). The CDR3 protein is CASSLGGDGYTF. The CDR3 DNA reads TGTGCCAGCAGCTTAGGGGGAGACGGCTACACCTTC.

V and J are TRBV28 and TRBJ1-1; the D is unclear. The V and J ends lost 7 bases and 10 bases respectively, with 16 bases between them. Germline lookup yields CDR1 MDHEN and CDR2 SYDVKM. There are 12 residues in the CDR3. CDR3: CASIPFLGRAFF. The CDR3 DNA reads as TGTGCCAGCATCCCATTCTTAGGGAGAGCTTTCTTT.

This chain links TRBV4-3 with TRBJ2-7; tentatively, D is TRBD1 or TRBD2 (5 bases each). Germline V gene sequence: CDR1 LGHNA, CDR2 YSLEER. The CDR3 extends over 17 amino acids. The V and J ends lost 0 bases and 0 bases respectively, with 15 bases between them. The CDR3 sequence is CASSQESGPWSSYEQYF. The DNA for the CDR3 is TGCGCCAGCAGCCAAGAGTCGGGACCTTGGTCCTCCTACGAGCAGTACTTC.

The CDR3 is CAWGTSGYEQYF. In DNA, the CDR3 is TGTGCCTGGGGGACTAGCGGCTACGAGCAGTACTTC. The genes are TRBV30 and TRBJ2-7, with 11 bases lining up with TRBD2. Germline V gene sequence: CDR1 GTSNPN, CDR2 SVGIG (reference sequence). Trimming cost V 5 bases and J 3 bases; bases outside gene matches: 0. The CDR3 loop spans 12 amino acids.

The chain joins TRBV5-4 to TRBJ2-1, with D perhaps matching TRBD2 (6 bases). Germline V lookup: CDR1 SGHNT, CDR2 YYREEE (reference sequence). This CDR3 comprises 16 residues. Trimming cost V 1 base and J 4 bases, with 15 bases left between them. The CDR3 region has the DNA TGTGCCAGCAGCTTGTTAGCGGCTGGGTCATACAATGAGCAGTTCTTC. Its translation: CASSLLAAGSYNEQFF.

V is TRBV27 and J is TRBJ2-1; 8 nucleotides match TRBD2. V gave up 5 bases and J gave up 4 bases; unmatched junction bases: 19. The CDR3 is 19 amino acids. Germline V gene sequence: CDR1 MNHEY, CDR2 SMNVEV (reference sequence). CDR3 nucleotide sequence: TGTGCCAGCAGTCGCAGCGAGAGCCTCACTAGCGGTCCGTACAATGAGCAGTTCTTC. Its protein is CASSRSESLTSGPYNEQFF.

CDR3 sequence: CASSQDVLTISYEQYF. CDR3 DNA: TGCGCCAGCAGCCAAGATGTACTGACCATCTCCTACGAGCAGTACTTC. The chain has TRBV4-3 and TRBJ2-7; D ambiguous. Germline V gene lookup returns CDR1 LGHNA and CDR2 YSLEER. The CDR3 is 16 amino acids. Trimming removed 0 bases at V and 0 bases at J, with 12 bases between.

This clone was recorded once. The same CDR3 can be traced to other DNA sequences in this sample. The CDR3 is CAWSPGTGIYGYTF. Here the CDR3 DNA reads TGTGCCTGGAGCCCGGGGACAGGGATCTATGGCTACACCTTC. The J gene is TRBJ1-2, the V gene TRBV30; 9 bases align to TRBD1. V gave up 3 bases and J gave up 4 bases; unmatched junction bases: 6. The CDR3 length is 14 residues. Germline CDR1 and CDR2: GTSNPN and SVGIG (reference sequence).